These 8 T cell receptor beta chains were all obtained from the same sample, sequenced in a study of graft-versus-host responses after intestinal transplantation. Antigens for these TCRs are unknown. This table comes from immunoSEQ multiplex PCR, and its TCRdb copy is limited to in-frame clones, with some not included. The table shows around 90,000 clones, with about 93% occurring only once. This sample comprised unstimulated CD8+ T cells sorted from spleen or lymph node cells, obtained before intestinal transplant. These receptors originate from a human donor who received an intestinal transplant.

This sequence joins TRBV7-9 and TRBJ2-5; tentatively, D is TRBD1 (6 bases). Germline lookup yields CDR1 SEHNR and CDR2 FQNEAQ (reference sequence). The ends were cut back, 1 base at V and 4 bases at J, with 13 bases in the middle. The length of the CDR3 is 15 residues. The CDR3 loop is CASSLEGTIGETQYF. The DNA for the CDR3 is TGTGCCAGCAGCTTAGAGGGGACAATCGGAGAGACCCAGTACTTC.

The chain joins TRBV19 to TRBJ1-6; TRBD1 matches at 7 bases. The CDR3 has 13 amino acids. V lost 5 bases, J lost 10 bases, and 5 bases stayed unmatched. Germline V gene lookup returns CDR1 LNHDA and CDR2 SQIVND (reference sequence). The CDR3: CASSEQGDSPLHF. Written as DNA, the CDR3 is TGTGCCAGTAGTGAGCAGGGGGACTCACCCCTCCACTTT.

The chain uses TRBV6-1 and TRBJ1-1; 9 bases line up with TRBD1. The CDR3 consists of 13 residues. V gave up 6 bases and J gave up 5 bases; unmatched junction bases: 4. Germline V CDR1 and CDR2: MNHNS, SASEGT. The CDR3 nucleotides are TGTGCCAGCAGGGGACAGGGTGCGACTGAAGCTTTCTTT. Protein: CASRGQGATEAFF.

This clone was seen a few times. This chain uses TRBV5-6 with TRBJ1-3, with D possibly TRBD1 on 6 matching bases. Germline-derived CDR1 and CDR2 are SGHDT and YYEEEE. The CDR3 is 16 residues long. Trimming left V 4 bases short and J 0 bases short, with 14 bases between. This CDR3 is CASSPGQRISGNTIYF. The CDR3 DNA reads as TGTGCCAGCAGCCCCGGACAGAGAATCTCTGGAAACACCATATATTTT.

The V call is TRBV19, the J call TRBJ2-7; 7 nucleotides align to TRBD1. The CDR3 loop spans 12 amino acids. CDR1 is LNHDA, CDR2 SQIVND, per germline (reference sequence). Germline trimming cut 6 bases from V and 3 bases from J; bases unmatched to any gene: 2. In DNA, the CDR3 is TGTGCCAGTAGGGGACAGAACTACGAGCAGTACTTC. Protein: CASRGQNYEQYF.

This chain connects TRBV28 to TRBJ2-5, with a weak D call TRBD1 (6 bases). V was clipped by 5 bases and J by 4 bases, with 14 bases between them. CDR1 MDHEN and CDR2 SYDVKM come from the germline V gene. The CDR3 has 14 amino acids. The CDR3 DNA reads as TGTGCCAGCAGTACGGAAGCAGGGGTAGAGACCCAGTACTTC. Translating gives CASSTEAGVETQYF.

V is TRBV7-3 and J is TRBJ2-7, with 8 bases fitting TRBD1. CDR1 and CDR2 from the germline V gene are SGHTA and FQGTGA. V dropped 2 bases and J dropped 3; count of bases not matched to a gene: 6. The CDR3 totals 15 residues. CDR3 in amino acids: CASSLGQGGIYEQYF. The CDR3 DNA reads as TGTGCCAGCAGCTTAGGACAGGGAGGAATCTACGAGCAGTACTTC.

Concerning this clone itself: At one boundary the junction diverges from the germline segment, which might be a read error. The V and J genes are TRBV6-1 and TRBJ2-1, with D possibly matching TRBD2 (6 bases). Per germline, CDR1 MNHNS and CDR2 SASEGT. The CDR3 is made up of 14 amino acids. CDR3 in amino acids: CASSVAGWNNEQLF. For the CDR3, the DNA is TGTGCCAGCAGTGTTGCGGGGTGGAACAATGAGCAGCTCTTC.